This TCR beta chain stems from a study of tumor-infiltrating lymphocytes in primary liver carcinoma. With around 490 ng total RNA as template and a constant-region primer, TCR beta cDNA was made. ARM-PCR, slightly modified, supplied the TCR beta libraries through three nested multiplex PCR rounds. Researchers ran the first two PCR rounds for ten to eleven cycles each with TRBV1-TRBV30 forward primers and a C-beta reverse primer. TCRdb reanalysed the multiplex PCR reads using MiXCR and keeps one entry per CDR3 protein. The repertoire holds more than 100,000 distinct CDR3 sequences, approximately 70% seen once, with approximately 9.9% in the top ten. This clonotype has just a few counts. This may be a read error: a much more frequent sequence differs by one nucleotide. CDR1 is LGHNA and CDR2 is YNFKEQ in the germline V gene. This CDR3 is built from 12 residues. Total RNA and DNA came together from approximately 20-30 mg of bulk tissue without cell sorting.

The receptor was isolated from a woman aged 60-70 years with primary liver carcinoma and hepatitis B virus infection. Sequencing used liver tumor tissue from sampling region 1. Subset defined: tumor region T1, superior pole. V and J are TRBV4-2 and TRBJ2-1; maybe TRBD1 (5 bases). In DNA form, the CDR3 reads TGTGCCAGCAGCCAAGGTGTGGGGCCCCATCTCTTC. It specifies CASSQGVGPHLF.